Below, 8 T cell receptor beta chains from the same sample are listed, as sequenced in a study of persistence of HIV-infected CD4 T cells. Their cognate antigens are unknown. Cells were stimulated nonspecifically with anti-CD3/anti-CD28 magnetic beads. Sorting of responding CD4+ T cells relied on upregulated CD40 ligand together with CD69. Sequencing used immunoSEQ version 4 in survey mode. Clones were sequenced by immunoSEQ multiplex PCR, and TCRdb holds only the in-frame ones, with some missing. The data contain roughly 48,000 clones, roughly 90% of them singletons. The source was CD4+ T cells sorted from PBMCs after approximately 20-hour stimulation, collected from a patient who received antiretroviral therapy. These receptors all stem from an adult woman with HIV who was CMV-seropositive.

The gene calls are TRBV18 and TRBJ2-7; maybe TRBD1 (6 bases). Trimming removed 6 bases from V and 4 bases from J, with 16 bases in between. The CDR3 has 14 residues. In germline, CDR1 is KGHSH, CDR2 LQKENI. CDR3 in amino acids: CASSPGGRGYEQYF. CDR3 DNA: TGTGCCAGCTCCCCAGGCGGCAGGGGATACGAGCAGTACTTC.

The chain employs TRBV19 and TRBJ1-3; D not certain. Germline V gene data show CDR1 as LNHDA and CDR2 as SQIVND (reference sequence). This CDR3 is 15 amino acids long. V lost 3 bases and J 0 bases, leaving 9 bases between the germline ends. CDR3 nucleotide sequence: TGTGCCAGTAGTATGAACGGGGACTCTGGAAACACCATATATTTT. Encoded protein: CASSMNGDSGNTIYF.

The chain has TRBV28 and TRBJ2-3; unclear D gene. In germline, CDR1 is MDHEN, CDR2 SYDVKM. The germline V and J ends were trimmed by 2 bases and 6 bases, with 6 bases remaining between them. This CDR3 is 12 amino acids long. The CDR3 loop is CASSLPADTQYF. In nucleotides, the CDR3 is TGTGCCAGCAGTTTACCGGCGGATACGCAGTATTTT.

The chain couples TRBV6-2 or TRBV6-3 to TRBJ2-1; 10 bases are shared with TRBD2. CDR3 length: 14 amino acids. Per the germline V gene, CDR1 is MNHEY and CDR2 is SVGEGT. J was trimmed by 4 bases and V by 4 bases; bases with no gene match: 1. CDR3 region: CASSSSGGYNEQFF. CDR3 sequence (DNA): TGTGCCAGCAGTTCTAGCGGGGGTTACAATGAGCAGTTCTTC.

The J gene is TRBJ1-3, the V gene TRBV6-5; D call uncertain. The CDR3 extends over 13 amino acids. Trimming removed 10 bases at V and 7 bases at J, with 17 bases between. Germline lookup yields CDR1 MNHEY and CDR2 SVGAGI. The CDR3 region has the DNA TGTGCCACCATTAGTACCGCCGGGAACACCATATATTTT. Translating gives CATISTAGNTIYF.

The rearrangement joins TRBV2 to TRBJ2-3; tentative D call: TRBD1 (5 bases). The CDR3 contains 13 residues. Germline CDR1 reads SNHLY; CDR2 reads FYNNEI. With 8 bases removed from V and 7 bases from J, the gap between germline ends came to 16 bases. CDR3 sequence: CASSGPGLNTQYF. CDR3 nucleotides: TGTGCCAGCTCCGGCCCAGGGTTGAATACGCAGTATTTT. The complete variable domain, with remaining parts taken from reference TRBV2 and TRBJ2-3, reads EPEVTQTPSHQVTQMGQEVILRCVPISNHLYFYWYRQILGQKVEFLVSFYNNEISEKSEIFDDQFSVERPDGSNFTLKIRSTKLEDSAMYFCASSGPGLNTQYFGPGTRLTVL.

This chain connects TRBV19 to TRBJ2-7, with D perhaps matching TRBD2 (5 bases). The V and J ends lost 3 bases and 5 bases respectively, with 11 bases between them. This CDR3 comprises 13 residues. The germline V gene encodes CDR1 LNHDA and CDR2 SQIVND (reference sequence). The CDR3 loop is CASSIDRENEQYF. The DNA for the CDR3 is TGTGCCAGTAGTATCGATCGGGAAAACGAGCAGTACTTC.

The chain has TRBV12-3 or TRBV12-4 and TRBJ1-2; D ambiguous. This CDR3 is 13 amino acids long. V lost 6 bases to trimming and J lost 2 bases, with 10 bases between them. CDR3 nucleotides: TGTGCCAGCAGATCCGGGTCCAACTATGGCTACACCTTC. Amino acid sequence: CASRSGSNYGYTF.